This T cell receptor (beta chain) was sequenced in a study of cytomegalovirus exposure and HLA in healthy donors. V shed 5 bases and J shed 7 bases, with 15 bases lying between them. Germline V gene sequence: CDR1 MNHEY, CDR2 SVGAGI. This CDR3 spans 14 amino acids. Comment on this clone: Its target is not known.

Study-wide points: Testing in vitro showed a few CMV-associated chains specific for CMV antigens. What was likely a sequencing artifact was a cluster of highly shared sequence variants. In a later analysis, the majority of CMV-associated beta chains seemingly showed HLA restriction.

The PCR contained 60 Vbeta and 13 Jbeta primers. Some clones are missing from TCRdb's copy, which holds only in-frame ones; the method was immunoSEQ multiplex PCR. The sample contains more than 100,000 clones, 77% of which appear only once. The chain couples TRBV6-5 to TRBJ1-5, with a tentative D call TRBD1 (6 bases). Sequencing was performed on PBMCs. The sequence came from a human donor in good health. The CDR3 DNA reads TGTGCCAGCAGTACGGACAGAAACCTACAGCCCCAGCATTTT. This gives the protein CASSTDRNLQPQHF.